This T cell receptor (beta chain) was recovered during a study of blood T cell repertoires in COVID-19. At the level of the study: COVID-19 samples from acute and convalescent phases originated in the United States, Italy and Spain. PBMCs, B-cell-depleted T cells, or T cells provided the cDNA or gDNA that made up the material.

Assay used: immunoSEQ multiplex PCR; TCRdb lists only in-frame clones, some missing. This sample has roughly 250,000 clones; approximately 80% occur once, and the top ten carry 2.5% to 3.5%. The sequence was collected from a woman aged 60-75 years with active or convalescent COVID-19. Input material: peripheral blood.

Here the CDR3 DNA reads TGTGCCTGGAGAACTAGCGGGCGTACGCAGTATTTT. Its translation is CAWRTSGRTQYF. The rearrangement uses TRBV30 and TRBJ2-3; 9 bases match TRBD2. With V trimmed by 3 bases and J by 8 bases, 3 bases remained unmatched. Germline CDR1 reads GTSNPN; CDR2 reads SVGIG (reference sequence). The CDR3 runs 12 residues.